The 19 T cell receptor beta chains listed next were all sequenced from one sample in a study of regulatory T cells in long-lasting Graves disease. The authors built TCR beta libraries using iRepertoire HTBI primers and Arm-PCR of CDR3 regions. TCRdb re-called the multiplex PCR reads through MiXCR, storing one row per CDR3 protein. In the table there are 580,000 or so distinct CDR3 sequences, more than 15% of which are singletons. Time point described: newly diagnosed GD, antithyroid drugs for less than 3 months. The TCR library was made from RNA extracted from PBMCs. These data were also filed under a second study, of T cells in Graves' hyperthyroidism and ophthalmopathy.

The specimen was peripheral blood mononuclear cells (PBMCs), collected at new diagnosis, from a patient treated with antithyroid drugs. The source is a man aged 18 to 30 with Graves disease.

CDR3 in amino acids: CASSVEGNSYEQYF. In nucleotides, the CDR3 is TGTGCCAGCAGCGTAGAGGGTAACTCCTACGAGCAGTACTTC. This rearrangement joins TRBV9 to TRBJ2-7; no definite D call. V gave up 0 bases and J gave up 0 bases, with 7 bases separating them. Looked up from germline, CDR1 is SGDLS and CDR2 is YYNGEE. The CDR3 loop spans 14 amino acids.

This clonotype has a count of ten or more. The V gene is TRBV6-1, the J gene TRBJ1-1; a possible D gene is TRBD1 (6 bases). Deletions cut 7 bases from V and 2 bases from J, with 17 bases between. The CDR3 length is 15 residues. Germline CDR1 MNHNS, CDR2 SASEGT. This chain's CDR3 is CASTPSGGGNTEAFF. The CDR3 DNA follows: TGTGCCAGCACCCCCTCGGGGGGCGGAAACACTGAAGCTTTCTTT.

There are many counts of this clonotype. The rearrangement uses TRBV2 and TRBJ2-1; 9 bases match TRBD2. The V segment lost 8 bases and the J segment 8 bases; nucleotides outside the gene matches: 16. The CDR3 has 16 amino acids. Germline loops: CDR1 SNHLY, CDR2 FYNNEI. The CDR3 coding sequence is TGTGCCAGCGAAGGCGGACTAGCGACCCGACCCGATGAGCAGTTCTTC. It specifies CASEGGLATRPDEQFF. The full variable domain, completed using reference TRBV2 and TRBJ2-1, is EPEVTQTPSHQVTQMGQEVILRCVPISNHLYFYWYRQILGQKVEFLVSFYNNEISEKSEIFDDQFSVERPDGSNFTLKIRSTKLEDSAMYFCASEGGLATRPDEQFFGPGTRLTVL.

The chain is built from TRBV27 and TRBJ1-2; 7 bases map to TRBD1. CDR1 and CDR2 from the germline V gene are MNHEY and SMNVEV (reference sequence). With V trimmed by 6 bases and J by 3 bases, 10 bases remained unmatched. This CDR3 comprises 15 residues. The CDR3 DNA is TGTGCCAGCAGCAATAGGACAGGCCCGGACTATGGCTACACCTTC. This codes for CASSNRTGPDYGYTF.

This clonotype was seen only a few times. CDR3 amino acids: CATSDRGTATAFF. CDR3 sequence (DNA): TGTGCCACCAGTGACCGTGGGACTGCTACAGCTTTCTTT. The V and J genes are TRBV24-1 and TRBJ1-1; a possible D gene is TRBD1 (5 bases). The germline gives CDR1 KGHDR, CDR2 SFDVKD. Trimming pared 4 bases from V and 10 bases from J, leaving 15 bases between. This CDR3 comprises 13 residues.

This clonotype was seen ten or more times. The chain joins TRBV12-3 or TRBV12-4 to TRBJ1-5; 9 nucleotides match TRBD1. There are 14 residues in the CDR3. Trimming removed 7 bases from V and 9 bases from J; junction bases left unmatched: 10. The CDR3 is CASTLTGGYSPQHF. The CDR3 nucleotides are TGTGCCAGCACCCTGACAGGGGGATATTCGCCCCAGCATTTT.

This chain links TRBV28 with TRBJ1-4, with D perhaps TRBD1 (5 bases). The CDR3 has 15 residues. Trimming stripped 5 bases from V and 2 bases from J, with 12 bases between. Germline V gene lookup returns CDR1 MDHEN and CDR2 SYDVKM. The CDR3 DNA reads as TGTGCCAGCAGTGCATATGGGGGGACTAATGAAAAACTGTTTTTT. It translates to CASSAYGGTNEKLFF.

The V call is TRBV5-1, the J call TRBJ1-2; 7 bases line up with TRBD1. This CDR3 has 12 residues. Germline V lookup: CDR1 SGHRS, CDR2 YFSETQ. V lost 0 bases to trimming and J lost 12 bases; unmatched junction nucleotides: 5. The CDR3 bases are TGCGCCAGCAGCTTGGAAGGGGGCACGGACACCTTC. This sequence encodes CASSLEGGTDTF.

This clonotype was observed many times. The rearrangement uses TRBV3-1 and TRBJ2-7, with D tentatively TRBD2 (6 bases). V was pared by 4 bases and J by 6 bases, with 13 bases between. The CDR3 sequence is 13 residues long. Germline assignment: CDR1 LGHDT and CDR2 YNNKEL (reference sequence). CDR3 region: CASSPAGGGEQYF. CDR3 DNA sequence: TGTGCCAGCAGCCCAGCTGGGGGAGGCGAGCAGTACTTC.

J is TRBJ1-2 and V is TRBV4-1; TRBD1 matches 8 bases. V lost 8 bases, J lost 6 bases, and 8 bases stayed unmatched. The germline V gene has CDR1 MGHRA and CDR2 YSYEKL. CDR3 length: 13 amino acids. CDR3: CASRTGGGDGYTF. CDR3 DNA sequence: TGCGCCAGCCGCACAGGGGGGGGGGATGGCTACACCTTC.

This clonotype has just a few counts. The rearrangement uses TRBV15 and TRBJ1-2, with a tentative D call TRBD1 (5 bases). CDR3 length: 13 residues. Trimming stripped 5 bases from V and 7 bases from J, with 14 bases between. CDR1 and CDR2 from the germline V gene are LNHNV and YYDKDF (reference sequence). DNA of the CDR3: TGTGCCACCAGCTCGGGGAGGGACCGTGGCTACACCTTC. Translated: CATSSGRDRGYTF.

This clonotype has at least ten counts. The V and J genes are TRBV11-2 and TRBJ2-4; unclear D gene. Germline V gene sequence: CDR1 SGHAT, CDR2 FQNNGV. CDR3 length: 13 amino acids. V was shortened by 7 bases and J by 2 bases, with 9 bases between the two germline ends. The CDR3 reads CASTRATKNIQYF. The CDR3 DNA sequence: TGTGCCAGCACAAGGGCGACCAAAAACATTCAGTACTTC.

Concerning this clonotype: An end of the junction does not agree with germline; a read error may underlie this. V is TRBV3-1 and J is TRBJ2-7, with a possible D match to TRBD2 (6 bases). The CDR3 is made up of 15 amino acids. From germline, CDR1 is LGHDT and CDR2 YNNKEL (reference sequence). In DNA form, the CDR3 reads TGTGCCAGCAGCCGCGGGCGACTGGGAGGCTACGGGCAGTACTTC. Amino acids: CASSRGRLGGYGQYF.

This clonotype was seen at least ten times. The DNA for the CDR3 is TGTGCCAGCAGGGGCCCAGGACAGGACGCGCTCTTTAATTCACCCCTCCACTTT. Translated, it gives CASRGPGQDALFNSPLHF. The V and J genes are TRBV12-3 or TRBV12-4 and TRBJ1-6; 7 bases agree with TRBD1. The V gene end was trimmed by 6 bases and the J gene end by 6 bases; junction bases not matched to a gene: 17. The CDR3 has 18 residues.

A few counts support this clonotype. The CDR3 DNA reads TGCGCCAGCAGCCAAGAGAGACAGGTTACCGGGGAGCTGTTTTTT. Translating gives CASSQERQVTGELFF. This rearrangement joins TRBV4-1 to TRBJ2-2; D might be TRBD1 (6 bases). Germline loops: CDR1 MGHRA, CDR2 YSYEKL. Trimming removed 0 bases at V and 5 bases at J, with 10 bases between. There are 15 residues in the CDR3.

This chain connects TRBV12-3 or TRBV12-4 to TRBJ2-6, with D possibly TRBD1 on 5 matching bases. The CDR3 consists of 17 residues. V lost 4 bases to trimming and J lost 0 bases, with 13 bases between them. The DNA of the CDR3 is TGTGCCAGCAGTTCCCTAAGACAGTACTCTGGGGCCAACGTCCTGACTTTC. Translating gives CASSSLRQYSGANVLTF.

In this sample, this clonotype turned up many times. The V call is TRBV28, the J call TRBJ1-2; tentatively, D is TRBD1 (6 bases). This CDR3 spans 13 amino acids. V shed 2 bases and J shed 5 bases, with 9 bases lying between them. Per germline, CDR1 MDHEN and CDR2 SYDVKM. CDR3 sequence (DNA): TGTGCCAGCAGTTTAGGACAGAAATATGGCTACACCTTC. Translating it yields CASSLGQKYGYTF.

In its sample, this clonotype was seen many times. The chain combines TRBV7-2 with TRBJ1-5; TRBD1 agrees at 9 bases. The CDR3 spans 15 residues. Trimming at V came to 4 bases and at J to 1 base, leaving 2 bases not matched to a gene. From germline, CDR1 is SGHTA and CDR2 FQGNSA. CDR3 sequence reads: CASSYGQGSNQPQHF. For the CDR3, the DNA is TGTGCCAGCAGCTACGGACAGGGGAGCAATCAGCCCCAGCATTTT. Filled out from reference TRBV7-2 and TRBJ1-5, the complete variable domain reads GAGVSQSPSNKVTEKGKDVELRCDPISGHTALYWYRQSLGQGLEFLIYFQGNSAPDKSGLPSDRFSAERTGGSVSTLTIQRTQQEDSAVYLCASSYGQGSNQPQHFGDGTRLSIL.

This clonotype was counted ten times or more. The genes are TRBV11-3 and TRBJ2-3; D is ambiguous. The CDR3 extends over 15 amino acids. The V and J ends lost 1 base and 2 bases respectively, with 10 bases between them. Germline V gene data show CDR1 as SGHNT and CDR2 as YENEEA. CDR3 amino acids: CASSLGARNTDTQYF. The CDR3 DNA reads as TGTGCCAGCAGCTTAGGAGCTCGAAACACAGATACGCAGTATTTT.